The present entry profiles one T cell receptor beta chain with its context. The CDR3 has 16 amino acids. The V gene end was trimmed by 0 bases and the J gene end by 7 bases; junction bases not matched to a gene: 9. The germline V gene has CDR1 SGHVS and CDR2 FNYEAQ. The entry originates in a study of blood T cell repertoires in COVID-19. Study context: Samples representing acute and convalescent COVID-19 were sourced from the United States, Italy and Spain. T cells, B-cell-depleted T cells, or PBMCs provided the cDNA or gDNA that served as material.

In the original processing: Estimated nucleated cell counts came from reference gene primer amplification. Assay: immunoSEQ multiplex PCR; the TCRdb copy retains only in-frame clones and omits some. V, J and clone size derive from that table, while D and trimming were established from the DNA sequence. Altogether about 86,000 clones are present, 65% to 85% being singletons, with the ten largest covering 25% to 40%. The rearrangement uses TRBV7-6 and TRBJ2-1; the match to TRBD2 covers 7 bases. The sequence derives from a woman over 75 with active or convalescent COVID-19. The sequencing input was peripheral blood. In DNA, the CDR3 is TGTGCCAGCAGCTTAGCCGGGGGGAAGACGGGGAATGAGCAGTTCTTC. Translated: CASSLAGGKTGNEQFF.